This T cell receptor beta chain was found in a study of T cells in Graves' hyperthyroidism and ophthalmopathy. The V gene lost 6 bases and the J gene lost 7 bases, with 21 bases spanning the gap. CDR3 length: 15 amino acids. Germline V gene sequence: CDR1 LNHDA, CDR2 SQIVND (reference sequence). Every diagnosis used clinical symptoms, serum thyroxine and TRAb, thyroid ultrasound and orbital computed tomography. It was RNA transcripts that yielded the amplified TCR beta CDR3 regions. RT-PCR in the first round (using the HTBI primer set) targeted the TCR CDR3. TCRdb called the multiplex PCR reads again in MiXCR, with one record for every CDR3 protein. Here the sample spans approximately 570,000 distinct CDR3 sequences, around 20% being singletons.

The sequenced sample consisted of blood. V gene TRBV19 combines with J gene TRBJ1-1; tentatively, D is TRBD1 (5 bases). This TCR came from a man aged 35-49 years with Graves' ophthalmopathy. The CDR3 protein is CASSRQGQGLNEAFF. The CDR3 DNA sequence: TGTGCCAGTAGCCGCCAAGGGCAGGGTCTTAATGAAGCTTTCTTT.